These 27 T cell receptor beta chains were all obtained from the same sample, sequenced in a study of blood T cell repertoires in COVID-19. Using immunoSEQ multiplex PCR, the repertoire was profiled, and TCRdb retains in-frame clones only, with some absent. The sample shows some 290,000 clones, around nine tenths of them seen only once. Sequencing was performed on PBMCs or T cells enriched from blood (not recorded which). Every receptor here comes from a woman aged 25 to 39 who had recovered from COVID-19.

The V call is TRBV13, the J call TRBJ2-5, with unresolved D. The V and J ends lost 6 bases and 3 bases respectively, with 14 bases between them. This CDR3 is built from 14 residues. Germline V gene lookup returns CDR1 PRHDT and CDR2 FYEKMQ (reference sequence). The CDR3 here is CASRYYGSKETQYF. The CDR3 nucleotides read TGTGCCAGCAGATATTACGGGTCCAAAGAGACCCAGTACTTC.

The gene calls are TRBV27 and TRBJ1-5, with 8 bases identical to TRBD1. Trimming removed 6 bases from V and 6 bases from J; junction bases left unmatched: 13. This CDR3 has 16 amino acids. Germline V lookup: CDR1 MNHEY, CDR2 SMNVEV (reference sequence). The CDR3 coding sequence is TGTGCCAGCAGGTTACAGGGGGTGGGCCCTGGTCAGCCCCAGCATTTT. Its protein is CASRLQGVGPGQPQHF.

The rearrangement joins TRBV19 to TRBJ1-2; tentative D call: TRBD1 (6 bases). Germline V gene lookup returns CDR1 LNHDA and CDR2 SQIVND (reference sequence). The CDR3 spans 14 residues. V lost 6 bases, J lost 4 bases, and 15 bases lay in between. The CDR3 protein is CASSKRTAVYGYTF. As DNA, the CDR3 is TGTGCCAGTAGCAAAAGGACAGCCGTCTATGGCTACACCTTC.

The rearrangement links TRBV7-8 to TRBJ1-1, with 7 bases lining up with TRBD1. Trimming cost V 6 bases and J 5 bases; bases outside gene matches: 9. The CDR3 runs 14 residues. The germline gives CDR1 SGHVS, CDR2 FQNEAQ. CDR3 sequence reads: CASSSWDSRTEAFF. The CDR3 bases are TGTGCCAGCAGTTCCTGGGACAGCAGGACTGAAGCTTTCTTT.

This clone was recorded once. The chain employs TRBV19 and TRBJ2-7, with 8 bases aligning to TRBD2. There are 14 residues in the CDR3. The V gene's germline CDR1 is LNHDA and CDR2 SQIVND (reference sequence). Germline trimming cut 4 bases from V and 0 bases from J; bases unmatched to any gene: 2. The chain's CDR3 is CASSTGTSSYEQYF. For the CDR3, the DNA is TGTGCCAGTAGTACCGGGACTAGCTCCTACGAGCAGTACTTC.

This sequence joins TRBV7-9 and TRBJ1-1, with TRBD1 as a possible D gene (6 bases). This CDR3 is built from 14 residues. V gave up 3 bases and J gave up 4 bases, with 12 bases separating them. The V gene's germline CDR1 is SEHNR and CDR2 FQNEAQ (reference sequence). CDR3 DNA sequence: TGTGCCAGCAGCTTGCAGGGGTTGACCACTGAAGCTTTCTTT. Residues: CASSLQGLTTEAFF.

The chain uses TRBV30 and TRBJ2-7, with 8 bases identical to TRBD2. The length of the CDR3 is 12 residues. CDR1 is GTSNPN and CDR2 is SVGIG in the germline V gene (reference sequence). J gave up 5 bases and V 4 bases, and 4 bases lay outside the gene matches. The CDR3 DNA reads as TGTGCCTGGATAGCGGGAAACGACGAGCAGTACTTC. Residues: CAWIAGNDEQYF.

This rearrangement joins TRBV7-3 to TRBJ2-1; 8 bases are shared with TRBD1. Germline loops: CDR1 SGHTA, CDR2 FQGTGA. V gave up 0 bases and J gave up 7 bases; unmatched junction bases: 14. The CDR3 extends over 18 amino acids. The CDR3 DNA sequence: TGTGCCAGCAGCTTAACGTTTTTGGGACAGGACCTCTTTAATGAGCAGTTCTTC. Translating it yields CASSLTFLGQDLFNEQFF.

V and J are TRBV6-6 and TRBJ2-7, with 9 bases matching TRBD2. With V trimmed by 5 bases and J by 5 bases, 10 bases remained unmatched. Germline CDR1 reads MNHNY; CDR2 reads SVGAGI (reference sequence). There are 15 residues in the CDR3. Here the CDR3 DNA reads TGTGCCAGCAGTCCGGGACTAGCTTCTTTGGACGAGCAGTACTTC. It codes for CASSPGLASLDEQYF.

This clone came up once. The rearrangement links TRBV5-4 to TRBJ2-3; possible D gene TRBD2, 7 bases. CDR1 SGHNT and CDR2 YYREEE come from the germline V gene (reference sequence). V lost 0 bases and J 2 bases, leaving 13 bases between the germline ends. The CDR3 runs to 16 residues. This CDR3 reads CASSLVGGGFTDTQYF. The CDR3 DNA follows: TGTGCCAGCAGCTTGGTAGGGGGGGGCTTCACAGATACGCAGTATTTT.

The CDR3 spells CASSQFWAGGQETQYF. The CDR3 coding sequence is TGCGCCAGCAGTCAATTTTGGGCAGGGGGACAAGAGACCCAGTACTTC. This chain joins TRBV23-1 and TRBJ2-5; 7 bases agree with TRBD1. TRBV23-1 is annotated as an ORF whose role is uncertain. The CDR3 consists of 16 residues. Trimming took 1 base from V and 2 from J; bases not matched to a gene: 7.

This rearrangement joins TRBV5-3 to TRBJ2-7; possible D gene TRBD2, 6 bases. TRBV5-3 qualifies as an ORF whose function is uncertain. Trimming cost V 7 bases and J 3 bases, with 23 bases left between them. The length of the CDR3 is 16 residues. Written as DNA, the CDR3 is TGTGCCAGACCTTCAGGAGAGGAGGGAGAGAGCTACGAGCAGTACTTC. Translating it yields CARPSGEEGESYEQYF.

The rearrangement uses TRBV7-9 and TRBJ1-1; possibly TRBD1 for D (6 bases). This CDR3 comprises 15 residues. CDR1 is SEHNR, CDR2 FQNEAQ, per germline (reference sequence). V was clipped by 2 bases and J by 6 bases, with 16 bases between them. The CDR3 bases are TGTGCCAGCAGCTTACAGGGGTGGAAAGTGGCTGAAGCTTTCTTT. The encoded protein is CASSLQGWKVAEAFF. The variable domain in full, with the rest retrieved from reference TRBV7-9 and TRBJ1-1, is DTGVSQNPRHKITKRGQNVTFRCDPISEHNRLYWYRQTLGQGPEFLTYFQNEAQLEKSRLLSDRFSAERPKGSFSTLEIQRTEQGDSAMYLCASSLQGWKVAEAFFGQGTRLTVV.

The chain is built from TRBV6-1 and TRBJ1-2; 9 nucleotides agree with TRBD1. Germline CDR1 and CDR2: MNHNS and SASEGT. The CDR3 has 18 residues. The V gene end was trimmed by 2 bases and the J gene end by 4 bases; junction bases not matched to a gene: 14. CDR3 sequence reads: CASSETPGDRASRYGYTF. The CDR3 nucleotides are TGTGCCAGCAGTGAAACCCCCGGGGACAGGGCCTCTCGCTATGGCTACACCTTC.

This chain joins TRBV30 and TRBJ1-5; D uncertain. The CDR3 sequence is 14 residues long. From germline, CDR1 is GTSNPN and CDR2 SVGIG (reference sequence). Trimming pared 0 bases from V and 5 bases from J, leaving 11 bases between. The CDR3 DNA follows: TGTGCCTGGAGTGTGGAGATGGGTCATCAGCCCCAGCATTTT. This codes for CAWSVEMGHQPQHF.

The rearrangement uses TRBV5-4 and TRBJ1-1; D is possibly TRBD1 (5 bases). This CDR3 is built from 12 residues. V shed 3 bases and J shed 8 bases, with 11 bases lying between them. CDR1 and CDR2 (germline): SGHNT, YYREEE (reference sequence). CDR3 DNA sequence: TGTGCCAGCAGCTCACCGACAGAGGAAGCTTTCTTT. Translated, it gives CASSSPTEEAFF.

The V and J genes are TRBV6-5 and TRBJ1-1, with D possibly TRBD1 on 6 matching bases. V dropped 2 bases and J dropped 7 bases, with 17 bases sitting between them. CDR3 length equals 15 residues. Germline loops: CDR1 MNHEY, CDR2 SVGAGI. The CDR3 region is CASSYEGAGVDEAFF. DNA of the CDR3: TGTGCCAGCAGTTACGAGGGCGCAGGGGTCGATGAAGCTTTCTTT.

The chain is built from TRBV18 and TRBJ2-1, with TRBD1 identical over 7 bases. Germline V gives CDR1 KGHSH, CDR2 LQKENI. The CDR3 contains 13 residues. The V gene end was trimmed by 6 bases and the J gene end by 9 bases; junction bases not matched to a gene: 8. The chain's CDR3 is CASSGQEFGEQFF. The CDR3, as DNA: TGTGCCAGCTCCGGACAGGAATTTGGTGAGCAGTTCTTC.

This clone showed up just once. The gene calls are TRBV3-1 (or the pseudogene TRBV3-2) and TRBJ1-5; a possible D gene is TRBD1 (5 bases). The ends were cut back, 0 bases at V and 0 bases at J, with 9 bases in the middle. The CDR3 runs to 16 residues. Germline V gene sequence: CDR1 LGHDT, CDR2 YNNKEL (reference sequence). CDR3 in DNA: TGTGCCAGCAGCCAAGATGGGGGGAATAGCAATCAGCCCCAGCATTTT. Translating it yields CASSQDGGNSNQPQHF.

The rearrangement uses TRBV6-5 and TRBJ2-6, with D possibly TRBD2 on 5 matching bases. This CDR3 contains 16 residues. Trimming removed 2 bases at V and 0 bases at J, with 8 bases between. The germline V gene encodes CDR1 MNHEY and CDR2 SVGAGI. CDR3 amino acids: CASSYPSFSGANVLTF. CDR3 nucleotides: TGTGCCAGCAGTTACCCTAGCTTCTCTGGGGCCAACGTCCTGACTTTC.

The chain combines TRBV10-3 with TRBJ1-4, with a tentative D call TRBD1 (5 bases). CDR3 length equals 14 residues. Between the trimmed V and J ends, which lost 6 bases and 5 bases, there was a span of 13 bases. Per the germline V gene, CDR1 is ENHRY and CDR2 is SYGVKD. The DNA of the CDR3 is TGTGCCATCAGCCCGGGACTGATAAATGAAAAACTGTTTTTT. It is translated as CAISPGLINEKLFF.

The chain recombines TRBV19 with TRBJ2-5; 11 bases line up with TRBD2. Germline CDR1 reads LNHDA; CDR2 reads SQIVND (reference sequence). The CDR3 is 17 amino acids. J gave up 4 bases and V 3 bases, and 10 bases lay outside the gene matches. The CDR3 DNA is TGTGCCAGTAGTATTACTAGCGGGAGTCTTTTAGGAGAGACCCAGTACTTC. Translated, it gives CASSITSGSLLGETQYF.

CDR3 sequence: CASSPRTGESNQPQHF. The CDR3 coding sequence is TGTGCCAGTAGTCCGCGGACAGGGGAGAGCAATCAGCCCCAGCATTTT. V and J are TRBV19 and TRBJ1-5, with 9 bases lining up with TRBD1. J gave up 1 base and V 5 bases, and 6 bases lay outside the gene matches. Germline V CDR1 and CDR2: LNHDA, SQIVND (reference sequence). CDR3 length: 16 amino acids. The whole variable domain, filled in from reference TRBV19 and TRBJ1-5, reads DGGITQSPKYLFRKEGQNVTLSCEQNLNHDAMYWYRQDPGQGLRLIYYSQIVNDFQKGDIAEGYSVSREKKESFPLTVTSAQKNPTAFYLCASSPRTGESNQPQHFGDGTRLSIL.

The gene calls are TRBV6-5 and TRBJ2-7; D is uncertain. The germline gives CDR1 MNHEY, CDR2 SVGAGI. This CDR3 spans 15 amino acids. Trimming removed 0 bases from V and 5 bases from J, with 14 bases in between. The CDR3 DNA is TGTGCCAGCAGTTACTCCCCGCTAAACGCCCACGAGCAGTACTTC. Protein sequence: CASSYSPLNAHEQYF.

This rearrangement joins TRBV7-9 to TRBJ1-2; possibly TRBD1 for D (6 bases). Germline V CDR1 and CDR2: SEHNR, FQNEAQ (reference sequence). V shed 5 bases and J shed 4 bases, with 11 bases lying between them. The CDR3 is 13 residues long. CDR3 sequence (DNA): TGTGCCAGCAGCCTACAGACAGGCTATGGCTACACCTTC. Protein sequence: CASSLQTGYGYTF.

The genes are TRBV6-5 and TRBJ2-1; perhaps TRBD2 as D (5 bases). CDR3 length: 14 residues. V was cut by 2 bases and J by 9 bases, with 14 bases left in between. Per the germline V gene, CDR1 is MNHEY and CDR2 is SVGAGI. The CDR3 nucleotides read TGTGCCAGCAGTTACAATACTAGATTAGGTGAGCAGTTCTTC. It specifies CASSYNTRLGEQFF.

In its sample, this clone was seen once. The V and J genes are TRBV4-1 and TRBJ1-3; D not resolved. This CDR3 is 15 amino acids long. Germline lookup yields CDR1 MGHRA and CDR2 YSYEKL. The V end lost 1 base, the J end lost 2 bases, and 9 bases lay between the germline ends. The CDR3 DNA reads TGCGCCAGCAGCCAAGTAACGAGCCCTGGAAACACCATATATTTT. Protein sequence: CASSQVTSPGNTIYF.